This T cell receptor (beta chain) appears in the sequencing data of a study of blood T cell repertoires in COVID-19. Study as a whole: Researchers got acute and convalescent COVID-19 samples from the United States, Italy and Spain. T cells, B-cell-depleted T cells, or PBMCs supplied cDNA or gDNA.

Sequencing used immunoSEQ multiplex PCR; TCRdb keeps in-frame clones, though not all of them. The repertoire has hundreds of thousands of clones, around nine tenths of them found once; the top ten carry around 6.6%. A word on this clone: The identical CDR3 is also encoded by other nucleotide sequences in the sample.

The CDR3 has 13 amino acids. Germline V gene lookup returns CDR1 MNHEY and CDR2 SVGAGI. Between the trimmed V and J ends, which lost 5 bases and 5 bases, there was a span of 7 bases. The rearrangement uses TRBV6-5 and TRBJ1-6; maybe TRBD1 (5 bases). The receptor was derived from a woman between 65 and 79 years old with COVID-19, enrolled during active disease. Sequenced: peripheral blood. For the CDR3, the DNA is TGTGCCAGCAGTACCAGGGATAATTCACCCCTCCACTTT. Translated, it gives CASSTRDNSPLHF.